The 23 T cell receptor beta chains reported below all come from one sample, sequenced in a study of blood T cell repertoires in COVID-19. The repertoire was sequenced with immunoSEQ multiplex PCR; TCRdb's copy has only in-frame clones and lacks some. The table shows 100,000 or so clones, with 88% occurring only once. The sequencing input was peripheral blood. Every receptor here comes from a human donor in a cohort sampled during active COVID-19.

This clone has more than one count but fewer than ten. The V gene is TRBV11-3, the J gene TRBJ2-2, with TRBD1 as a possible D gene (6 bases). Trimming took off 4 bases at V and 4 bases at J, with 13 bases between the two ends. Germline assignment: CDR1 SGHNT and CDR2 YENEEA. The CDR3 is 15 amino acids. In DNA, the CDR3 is TGTGCCAGCAGCTCCACTAGGGGGATCACCGGGGAGCTGTTTTTT. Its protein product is CASSSTRGITGELFF. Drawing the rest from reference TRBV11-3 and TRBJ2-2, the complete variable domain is EAGVVQSPRYKIIEKKQPVAFWCNPISGHNTLYWYLQNLGQGPELLIRYENEEAVDDSQLPKDRFSAERLKGVDSTLKIQPAELGDSAVYLCASSSTRGITGELFFGEGSRLTVL.

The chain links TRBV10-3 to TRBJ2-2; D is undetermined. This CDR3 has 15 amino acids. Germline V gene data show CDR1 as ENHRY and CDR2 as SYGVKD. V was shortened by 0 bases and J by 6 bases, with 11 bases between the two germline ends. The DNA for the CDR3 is TGTGCCATCAGTGAGTCGCCCCCCGGGTCCGGGGAGCTGTTTTTT. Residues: CAISESPPGSGELFF.

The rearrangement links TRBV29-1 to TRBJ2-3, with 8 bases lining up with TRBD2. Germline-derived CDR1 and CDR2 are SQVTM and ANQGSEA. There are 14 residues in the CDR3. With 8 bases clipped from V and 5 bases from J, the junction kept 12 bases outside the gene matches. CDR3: CSMRTSPGRDTQYF. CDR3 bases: TGCAGCATGAGGACTAGCCCCGGTAGAGATACGCAGTATTTT.

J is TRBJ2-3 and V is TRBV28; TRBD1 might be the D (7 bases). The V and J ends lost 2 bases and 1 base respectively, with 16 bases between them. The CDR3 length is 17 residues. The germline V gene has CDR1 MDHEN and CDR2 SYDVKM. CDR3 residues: CASSLVEGAFGTDTQYF. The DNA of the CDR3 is TGTGCCAGCAGTTTAGTGGAGGGGGCGTTTGGCACAGATACGCAGTATTTT.

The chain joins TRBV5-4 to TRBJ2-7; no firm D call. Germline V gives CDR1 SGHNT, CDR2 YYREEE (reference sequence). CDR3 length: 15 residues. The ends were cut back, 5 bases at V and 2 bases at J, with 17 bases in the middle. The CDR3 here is CASSFSGSATYEQYF. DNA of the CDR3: TGTGCCAGCAGTTTTTCGGGTTCTGCTACCTACGAGCAGTACTTC.

The CDR3 sequence is CASSPGTGVFGANVLTF. In nucleotides, the CDR3 is TGTGCCAGCAGCCCCGGGACAGGGGTTTTTGGGGCCAACGTCCTGACTTTC. The chain is built from TRBV11-2 and TRBJ2-6, with 10 nucleotides matching TRBD1. Trimming at V came to 5 bases and at J to 3 bases, leaving 7 bases not matched to a gene. CDR3 length: 17 residues. CDR1 is SGHAT and CDR2 is FQNNGV in the germline V gene.

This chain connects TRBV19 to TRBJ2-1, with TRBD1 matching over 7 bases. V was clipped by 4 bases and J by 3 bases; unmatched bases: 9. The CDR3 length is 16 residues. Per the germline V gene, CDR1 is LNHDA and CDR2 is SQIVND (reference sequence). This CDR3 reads CASSRSGGSLYNEQFF. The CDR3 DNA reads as TGTGCCAGTAGTAGATCAGGGGGTTCCCTCTACAATGAGCAGTTCTTC.

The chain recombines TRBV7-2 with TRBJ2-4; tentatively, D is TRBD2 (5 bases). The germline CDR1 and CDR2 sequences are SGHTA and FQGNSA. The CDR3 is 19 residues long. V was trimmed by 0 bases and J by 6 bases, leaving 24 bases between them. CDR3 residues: CASSLAPFRGRGSTNIQYF. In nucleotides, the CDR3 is TGTGCCAGCAGCTTAGCCCCGTTTCGAGGACGGGGATCTACAAACATTCAGTACTTC.

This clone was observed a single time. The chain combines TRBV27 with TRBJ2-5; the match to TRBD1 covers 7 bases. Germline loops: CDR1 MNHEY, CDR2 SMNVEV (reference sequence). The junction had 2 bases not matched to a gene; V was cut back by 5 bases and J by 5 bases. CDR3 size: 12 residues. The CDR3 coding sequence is TGTGCCAGCAGTCTCAGGGGGGAGACCCAGTACTTC. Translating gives CASSLRGETQYF.

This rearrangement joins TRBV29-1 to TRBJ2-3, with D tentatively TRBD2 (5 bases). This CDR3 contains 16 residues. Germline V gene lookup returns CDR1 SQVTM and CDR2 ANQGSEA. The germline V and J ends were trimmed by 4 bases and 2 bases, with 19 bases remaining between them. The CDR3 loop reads CSVVSSRVPTTDTQYF. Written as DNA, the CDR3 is TGCAGCGTTGTCAGCTCGCGGGTCCCCACCACAGATACGCAGTATTTT.

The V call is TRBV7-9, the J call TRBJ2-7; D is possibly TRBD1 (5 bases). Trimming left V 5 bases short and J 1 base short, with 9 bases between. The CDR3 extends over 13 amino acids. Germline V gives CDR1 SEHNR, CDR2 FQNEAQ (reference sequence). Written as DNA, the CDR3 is TGTGCCAGCAGCCCCTCAGGGTCCTACGAGCAGTACTTC. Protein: CASSPSGSYEQYF.

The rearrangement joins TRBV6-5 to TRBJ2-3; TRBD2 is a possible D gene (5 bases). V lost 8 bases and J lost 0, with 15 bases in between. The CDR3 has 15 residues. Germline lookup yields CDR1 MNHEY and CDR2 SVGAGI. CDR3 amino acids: CASGRRGFSTDTQYF. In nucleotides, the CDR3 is TGTGCCAGCGGCAGACGGGGTTTTAGCACAGATACGCAGTATTTT.

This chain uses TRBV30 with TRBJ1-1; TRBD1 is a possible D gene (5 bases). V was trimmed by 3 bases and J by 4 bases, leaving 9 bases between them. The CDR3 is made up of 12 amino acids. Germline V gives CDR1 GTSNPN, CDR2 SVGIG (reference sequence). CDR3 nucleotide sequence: TGTGCCTGGAGAAAGGGGTCCACTGAAGCTTTCTTT. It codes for CAWRKGSTEAFF.

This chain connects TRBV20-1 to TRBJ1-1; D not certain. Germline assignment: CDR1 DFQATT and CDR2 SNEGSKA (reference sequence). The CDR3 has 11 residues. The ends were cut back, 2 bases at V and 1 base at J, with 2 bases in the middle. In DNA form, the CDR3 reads TGCAGTGCTAGACAGAACACTGAAGCTTTCTTT. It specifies CSARQNTEAFF.

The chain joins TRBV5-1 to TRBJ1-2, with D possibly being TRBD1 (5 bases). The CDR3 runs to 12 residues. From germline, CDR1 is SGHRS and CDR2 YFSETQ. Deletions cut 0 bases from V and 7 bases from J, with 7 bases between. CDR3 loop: CASSLDRRGYTF. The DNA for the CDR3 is TGCGCCAGCAGCTTGGACAGGCGTGGCTACACCTTC.

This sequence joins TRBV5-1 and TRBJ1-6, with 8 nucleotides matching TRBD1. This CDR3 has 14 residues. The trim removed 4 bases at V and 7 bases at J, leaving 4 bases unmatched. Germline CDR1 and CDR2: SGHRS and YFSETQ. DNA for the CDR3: TGCGCCAGCAGCCCAGGACAGGGAAATTCACCCCTCCACTTT. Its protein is CASSPGQGNSPLHF.

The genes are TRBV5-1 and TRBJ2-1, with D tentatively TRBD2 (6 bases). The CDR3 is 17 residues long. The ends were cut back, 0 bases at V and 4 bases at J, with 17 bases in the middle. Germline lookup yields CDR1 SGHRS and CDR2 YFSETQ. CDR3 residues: CASSLATPSGQYNEQFF. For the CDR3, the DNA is TGCGCCAGCAGCTTGGCCACACCCAGCGGGCAATACAATGAGCAGTTCTTC.

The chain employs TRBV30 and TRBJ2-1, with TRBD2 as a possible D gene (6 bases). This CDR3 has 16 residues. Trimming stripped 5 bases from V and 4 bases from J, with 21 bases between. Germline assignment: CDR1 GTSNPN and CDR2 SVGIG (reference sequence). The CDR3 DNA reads TGTGCCTGGGTGGGGGAAGCGGGCCGAGTTTACAATGAGCAGTTCTTC. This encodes CAWVGEAGRVYNEQFF.

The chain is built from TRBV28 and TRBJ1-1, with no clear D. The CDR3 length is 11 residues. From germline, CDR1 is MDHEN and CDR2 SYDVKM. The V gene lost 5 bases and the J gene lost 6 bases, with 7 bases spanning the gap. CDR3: CASSKLAEAFF. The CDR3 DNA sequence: TGTGCCAGCAGTAAGTTAGCTGAAGCTTTCTTT.

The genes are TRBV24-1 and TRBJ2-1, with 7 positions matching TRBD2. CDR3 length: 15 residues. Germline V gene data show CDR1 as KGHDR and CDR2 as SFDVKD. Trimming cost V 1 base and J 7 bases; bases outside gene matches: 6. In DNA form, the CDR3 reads TGTGCCACCAGTGATTTTGGGCTAGCGGAGAATGAGCAGTTCTTC. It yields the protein CATSDFGLAENEQFF.

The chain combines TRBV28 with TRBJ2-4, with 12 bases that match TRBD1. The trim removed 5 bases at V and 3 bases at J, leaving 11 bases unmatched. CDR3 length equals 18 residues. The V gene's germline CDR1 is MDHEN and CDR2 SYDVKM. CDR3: CASSVSGQGAKGKNIQYF. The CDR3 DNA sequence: TGTGCCAGCAGTGTTTCGGGACAGGGGGCAAAGGGCAAAAACATTCAGTACTTC.

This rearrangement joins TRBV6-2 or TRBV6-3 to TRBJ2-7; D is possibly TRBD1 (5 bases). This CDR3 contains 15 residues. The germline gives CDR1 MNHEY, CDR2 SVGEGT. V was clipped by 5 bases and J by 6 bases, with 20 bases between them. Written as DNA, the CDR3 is TGTGCCAGCAGTCTGGTACTTCTCGGAAGGGGCGAGCAGTACTTC. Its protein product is CASSLVLLGRGEQYF.

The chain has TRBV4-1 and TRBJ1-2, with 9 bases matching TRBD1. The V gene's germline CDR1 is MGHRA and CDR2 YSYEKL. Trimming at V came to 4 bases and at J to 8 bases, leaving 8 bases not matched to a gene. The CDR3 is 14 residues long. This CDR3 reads CASSLEGQGGGYTF. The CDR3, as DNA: TGCGCCAGCAGCCTTGAGGGACAGGGCGGCGGCTACACCTTC.